The T cell receptor (beta chain) described here comes from a study of Ad26.COV2.S vaccination and SARS-CoV-2 variants. Study conclusions and caveats: Considerable breadth of spike-specific CD8+ and CD4+ T cell responses has reportedly been documented following vaccination. Possible underestimation of total T cell responses by the TCR breadth and depth analyses was noted.

The germline gives CDR1 LGHDT, CDR2 YNNKEL (reference sequence). Trimming shortened V by 1 base and J by 8 bases, and 11 bases separated the two germline ends. There are 13 residues in the CDR3. A remark on this clone: Its antigen is as yet unknown.

Clones were read by immunoSEQ multiplex PCR, and TCRdb kept only the in-frame ones, dropping some. The sample shows 300,000 to 450,000 clones, about 91% of them seen only once. Sequencing used peripheral blood, obtained after recovery from COVID-19. The V gene is TRBV3-1 (or the pseudogene TRBV3-2), the J gene TRBJ1-2; no firm D call. This clonotype was obtained from a human donor who had recovered from COVID-19. The CDR3 spells CASSQASGSGYTF. CDR3 sequence (DNA): TGTGCCAGCAGCCAAGCATCGGGGAGCGGCTACACCTTC.